This T cell receptor beta chain was captured by sequencing in a study of shared clonotypes between healthy human individuals. Across the study: Participating donors consisted of a couple of women and a few men aged 18 to 49. Three plates each covered CD4 naive and memory; CD8 naive two, CD8 memory one. Study-level results: Naive subsets tended to show greater estimated richness than memory subsets.

CD45RO negativity and positive selection for CCR7 defined naive CD8 cells, a population that excluded terminally differentiated effector memory CD45RA+ cells. Germline CDR1 PRHDT, CDR2 FYEKMQ (reference sequence). The CDR3 consists of 16 residues. V gave up 5 bases and J gave up 3 bases; unmatched junction bases: 7. As concerns this clone: Its antigen is unknown.

Sequenced by immunoSEQ multiplex PCR; TCRdb stores in-frame clones only, minus some. The table lists roughly 810,000 clones, approximately 96% of them singletons. The receptor was derived from a man in his thirties or forties in good health. The sequencing sample was made of naive CD8+ T cells sorted from blood. The chain combines TRBV13 with TRBJ2-3, with 11 bases aligning to TRBD2. CDR3 in amino acids: CASSPGTSGQTDTQYF. The CDR3 DNA sequence: TGTGCCAGCAGCCCCGGGACTAGCGGACAAACAGATACGCAGTATTTT.